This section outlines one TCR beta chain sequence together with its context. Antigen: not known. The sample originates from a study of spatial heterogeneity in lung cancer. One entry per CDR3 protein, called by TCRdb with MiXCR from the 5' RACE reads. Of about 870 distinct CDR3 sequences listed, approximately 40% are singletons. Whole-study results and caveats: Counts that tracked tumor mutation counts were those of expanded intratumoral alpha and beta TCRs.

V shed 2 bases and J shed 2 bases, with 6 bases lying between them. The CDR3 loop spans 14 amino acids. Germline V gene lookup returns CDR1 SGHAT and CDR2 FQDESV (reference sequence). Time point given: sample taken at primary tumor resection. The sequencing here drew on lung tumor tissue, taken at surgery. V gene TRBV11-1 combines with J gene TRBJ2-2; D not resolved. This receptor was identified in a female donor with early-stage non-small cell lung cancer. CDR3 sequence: CASSLTENTGELFF. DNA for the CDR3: TGTGCCAGCAGCTTAACTGAAAACACCGGGGAGCTGTTTTTT.